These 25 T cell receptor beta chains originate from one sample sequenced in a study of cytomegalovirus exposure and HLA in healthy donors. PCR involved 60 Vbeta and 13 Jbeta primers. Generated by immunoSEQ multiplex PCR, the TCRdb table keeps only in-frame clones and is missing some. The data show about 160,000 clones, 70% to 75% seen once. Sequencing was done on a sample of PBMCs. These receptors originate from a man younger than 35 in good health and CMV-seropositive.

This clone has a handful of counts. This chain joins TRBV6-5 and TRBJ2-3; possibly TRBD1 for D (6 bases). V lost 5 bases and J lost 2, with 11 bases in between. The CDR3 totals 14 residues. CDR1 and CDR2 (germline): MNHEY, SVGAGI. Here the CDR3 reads CASSLGQHTDTQYF. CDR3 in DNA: TGTGCCAGCAGTCTCGGACAGCACACAGATACGCAGTATTTT.

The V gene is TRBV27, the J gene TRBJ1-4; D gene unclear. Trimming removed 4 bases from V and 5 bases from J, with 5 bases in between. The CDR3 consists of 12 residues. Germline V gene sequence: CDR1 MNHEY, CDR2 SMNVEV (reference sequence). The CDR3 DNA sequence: TGTGCCAGCAGTTCCTTCAATGAAAAACTGTTTTTT. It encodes CASSSFNEKLFF.

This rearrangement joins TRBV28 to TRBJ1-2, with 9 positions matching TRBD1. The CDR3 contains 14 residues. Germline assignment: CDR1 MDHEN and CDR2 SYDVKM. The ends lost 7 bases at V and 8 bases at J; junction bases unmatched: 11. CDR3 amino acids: CASIRDRVTYGYTF. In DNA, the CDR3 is TGTGCCAGCATCCGGGACAGGGTTACCTACGGCTACACCTTC.

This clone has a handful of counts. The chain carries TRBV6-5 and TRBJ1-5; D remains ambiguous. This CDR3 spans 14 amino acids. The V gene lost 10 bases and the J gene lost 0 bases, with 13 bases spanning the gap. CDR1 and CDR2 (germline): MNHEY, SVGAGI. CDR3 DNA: TGTGCCACTGCACCGGGATCTAGCAATCAGCCCCAGCATTTT. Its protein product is CATAPGSSNQPQHF.

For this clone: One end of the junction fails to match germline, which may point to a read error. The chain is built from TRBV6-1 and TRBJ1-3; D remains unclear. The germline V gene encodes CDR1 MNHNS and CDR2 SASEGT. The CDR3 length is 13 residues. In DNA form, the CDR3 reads TGTGCCGGCAGTCCCCTCTCTGGAAACACCATATATTTT. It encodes CAGSPLSGNTIYF.

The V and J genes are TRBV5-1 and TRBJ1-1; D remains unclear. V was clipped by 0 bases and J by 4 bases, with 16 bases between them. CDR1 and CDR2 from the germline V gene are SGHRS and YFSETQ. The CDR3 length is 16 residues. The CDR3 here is CASSLAGDLSFTEAFF. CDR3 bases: TGCGCCAGCAGCTTGGCCGGGGATCTATCCTTCACTGAAGCTTTCTTT.

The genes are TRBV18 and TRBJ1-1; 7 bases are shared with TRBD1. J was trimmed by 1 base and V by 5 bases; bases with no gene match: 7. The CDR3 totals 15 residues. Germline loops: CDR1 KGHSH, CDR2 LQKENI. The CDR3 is CASSSPGGWNTEAFF. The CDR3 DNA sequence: TGTGCCAGCTCATCGCCAGGGGGATGGAACACTGAAGCTTTCTTT. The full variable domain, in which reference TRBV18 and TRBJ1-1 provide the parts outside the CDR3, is NAGVMQNPRHLVRRRGQEARLRCSPMKGHSHVYWYRQLPEEGLKFMVYLQKENIIDESGMPKERFSAEFPKEGPSILRIQQVVRGDSAAYFCASSSPGGWNTEAFFGQGTRLTVV.

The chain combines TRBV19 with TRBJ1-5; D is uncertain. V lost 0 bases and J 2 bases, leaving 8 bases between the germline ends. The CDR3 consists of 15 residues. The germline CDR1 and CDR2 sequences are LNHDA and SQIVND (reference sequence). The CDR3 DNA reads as TGTGCCAGTAGTATAGACGGGTTCGGCAATCAGCCCCAGCATTTT. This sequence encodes CASSIDGFGNQPQHF.

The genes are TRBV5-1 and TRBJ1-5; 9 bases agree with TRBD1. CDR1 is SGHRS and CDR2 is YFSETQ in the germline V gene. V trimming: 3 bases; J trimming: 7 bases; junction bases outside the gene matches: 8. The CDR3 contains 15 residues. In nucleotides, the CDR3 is TGCGCCAGCAGCTCCGGGACAGGGACTCAACAGCCCCAGCATTTT. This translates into CASSSGTGTQQPQHF.

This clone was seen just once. CDR3 sequence: CASQGAAGNTIYF. CDR3 in DNA: TGTGCCAGCCAGGGGGCAGCTGGAAACACCATATATTTT. This rearrangement joins TRBV6-5 to TRBJ1-3; 8 bases are a match to TRBD1. Per the germline V gene, CDR1 is MNHEY and CDR2 is SVGAGI. V trimming: 8 bases; J trimming: 2 bases; junction bases outside the gene matches: 2. The CDR3 runs to 13 residues.

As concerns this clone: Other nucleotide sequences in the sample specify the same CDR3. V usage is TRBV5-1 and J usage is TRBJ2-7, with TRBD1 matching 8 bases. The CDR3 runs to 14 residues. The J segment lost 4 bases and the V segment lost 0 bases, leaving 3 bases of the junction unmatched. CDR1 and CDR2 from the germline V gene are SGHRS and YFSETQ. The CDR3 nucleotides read TGCGCCAGCAGCTTGGGGCAGGGGGCTTACGAGCAGTACGTC. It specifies CASSLGQGAYEQYV.

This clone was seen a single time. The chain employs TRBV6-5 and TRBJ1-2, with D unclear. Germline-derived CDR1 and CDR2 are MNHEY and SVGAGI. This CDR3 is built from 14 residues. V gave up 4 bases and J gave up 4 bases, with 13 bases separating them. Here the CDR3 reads CASSSLGEGYGYTF. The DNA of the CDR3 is TGTGCCAGCAGTTCCCTCGGGGAAGGCTATGGCTACACCTTC.

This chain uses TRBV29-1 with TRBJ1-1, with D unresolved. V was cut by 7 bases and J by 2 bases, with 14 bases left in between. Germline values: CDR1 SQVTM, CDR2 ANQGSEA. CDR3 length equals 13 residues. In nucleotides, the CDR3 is TGCAGCGCCTATCGAGAGATTAACACTGAAGCTTTCTTT. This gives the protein CSAYREINTEAFF.

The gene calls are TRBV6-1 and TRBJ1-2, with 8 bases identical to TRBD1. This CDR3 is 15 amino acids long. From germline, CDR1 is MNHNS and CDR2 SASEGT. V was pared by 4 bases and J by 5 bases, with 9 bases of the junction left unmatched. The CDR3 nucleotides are TGTGCCAGCAGTGTGACGGACAGGGATCCTTATGGCTACACCTTC. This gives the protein CASSVTDRDPYGYTF.

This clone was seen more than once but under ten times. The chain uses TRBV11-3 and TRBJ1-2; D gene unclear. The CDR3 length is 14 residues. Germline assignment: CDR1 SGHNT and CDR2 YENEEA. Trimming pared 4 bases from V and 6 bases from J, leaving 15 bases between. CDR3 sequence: CASSSTEGINGYTF. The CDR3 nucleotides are TGTGCCAGCAGCTCCACGGAGGGAATAAATGGCTACACCTTC.

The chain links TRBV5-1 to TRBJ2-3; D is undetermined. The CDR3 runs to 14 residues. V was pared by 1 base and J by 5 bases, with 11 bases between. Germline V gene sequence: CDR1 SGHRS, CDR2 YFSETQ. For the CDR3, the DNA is TGCGCCAGCAGCTTGACTACCGACCGAGATACGCAGTATTTT. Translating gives CASSLTTDRDTQYF.

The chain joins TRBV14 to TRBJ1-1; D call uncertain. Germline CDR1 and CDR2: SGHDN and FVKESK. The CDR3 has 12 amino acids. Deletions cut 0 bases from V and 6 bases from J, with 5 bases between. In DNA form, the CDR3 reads TGTGCCAGCAGCCAAGACTTCGCTGAAGCTTTCTTT. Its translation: CASSQDFAEAFF.

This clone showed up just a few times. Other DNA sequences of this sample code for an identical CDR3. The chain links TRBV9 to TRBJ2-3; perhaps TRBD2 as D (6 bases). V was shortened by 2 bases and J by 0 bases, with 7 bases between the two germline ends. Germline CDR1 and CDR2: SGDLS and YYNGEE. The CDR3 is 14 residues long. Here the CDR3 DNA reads TGTGCCAGCAGCGTTAGCGGTAGCACAGATACGCAGTATTTT. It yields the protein CASSVSGSTDTQYF.

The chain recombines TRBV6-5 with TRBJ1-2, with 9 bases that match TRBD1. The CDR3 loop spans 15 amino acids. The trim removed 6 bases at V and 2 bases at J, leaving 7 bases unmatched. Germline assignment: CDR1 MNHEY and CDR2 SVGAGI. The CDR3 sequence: CASRQGQGGNYGYTF. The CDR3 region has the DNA TGTGCCAGCAGACAGGGACAGGGAGGGAACTATGGCTACACCTTC.

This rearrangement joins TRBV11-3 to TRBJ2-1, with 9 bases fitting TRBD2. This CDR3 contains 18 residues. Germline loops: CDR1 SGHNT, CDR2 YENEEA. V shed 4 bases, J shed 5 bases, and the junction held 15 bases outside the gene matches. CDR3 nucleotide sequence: TGTGCCAGCAGCTCCACAGGGGTGGGACTAGCAATGAACAATGAGCAGTTCTTC. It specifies CASSSTGVGLAMNNEQFF.

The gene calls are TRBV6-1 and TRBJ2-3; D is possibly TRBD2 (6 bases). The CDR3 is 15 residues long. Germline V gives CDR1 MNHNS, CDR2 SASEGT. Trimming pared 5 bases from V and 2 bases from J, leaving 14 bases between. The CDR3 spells CASSRTTSITDTQYF. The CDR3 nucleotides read TGTGCCAGCAGTAGGACTACCTCAATCACAGATACGCAGTATTTT.

The CDR3 spells CASSLAGTENSPLHF. The CDR3 DNA follows: TGCGCCAGCAGCTTGGCCGGGACAGAGAATTCACCCCTCCACTTT. This sequence joins TRBV5-1 and TRBJ1-6, with 7 bases fitting TRBD1. V was clipped by 0 bases and J by 7 bases; unmatched bases: 4. The CDR3 length is 15 residues. Germline CDR1 and CDR2: SGHRS and YFSETQ.

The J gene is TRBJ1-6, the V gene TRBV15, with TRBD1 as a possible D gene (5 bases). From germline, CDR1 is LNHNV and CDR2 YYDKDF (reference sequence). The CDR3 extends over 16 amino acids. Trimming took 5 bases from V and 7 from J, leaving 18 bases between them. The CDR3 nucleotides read TGTGCCACCAGCCTTGAGGCGCGTCGGGGGAATTCACCCCTCCACTTT. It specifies CATSLEARRGNSPLHF.

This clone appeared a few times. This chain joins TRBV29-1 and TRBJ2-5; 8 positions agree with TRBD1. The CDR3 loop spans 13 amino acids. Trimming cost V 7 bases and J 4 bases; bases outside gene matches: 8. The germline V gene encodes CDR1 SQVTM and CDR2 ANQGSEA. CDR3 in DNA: TGCAGCGCCGAAACAGGGGGTCGAGAGACCCAGTACTTC. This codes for CSAETGGRETQYF.

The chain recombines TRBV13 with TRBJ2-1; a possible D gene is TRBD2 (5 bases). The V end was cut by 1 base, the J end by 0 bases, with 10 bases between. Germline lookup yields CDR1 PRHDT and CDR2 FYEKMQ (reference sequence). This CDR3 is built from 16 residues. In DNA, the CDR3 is TGTGCCAGCAGCTTAGTGGCGGACTCCTCCTACAATGAGCAGTTCTTC. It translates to CASSLVADSSYNEQFF.